This T cell receptor (beta chain) was sequenced during a study of shared clonotypes between healthy human individuals. Note on this clone: Its antigen is currently unknown. The sample has other DNA sequences that encode this CDR3 too.

Findings and caveats of the study: The study found roughly 5.3% of naive CD4 clonotypes shared across several donors.

Deep-level running was used for the assay. Measured with immunoSEQ multiplex PCR; TCRdb has only the in-frame clones, and not every one. The top ten clones hold 0.36% of a sample with 1,400,000 or so clones, about 98.5% of them seen once. Germline CDR1 is DFQATT and CDR2 is SNEGSKA (reference sequence). The CDR3 length is 11 residues. The V and J ends lost 1 base and 10 bases respectively, with 8 bases between them. The receptor was derived from a man aged 25-45 years in good health. This sequence joins TRBV20-1 and TRBJ2-1; D remains ambiguous. The specimen sequenced was naive CD4+ T cells sorted from blood. Subset indicated: CD45RA+ positively selected. The CDR3 loop reads CSARGRSEQFF. The CDR3 DNA sequence: TGCAGTGCTAGAGGACGGTCCGAGCAGTTCTTC.